The 6 T cell receptor beta chains reported below all come from one sample, sequenced in a study of tumor T cells in aggressive B-cell lymphoma (dated by TCRdb to the late 2010s). The library was generated by the immunoSEQ multiplex PCR assay. TCRdb's version of the immuneACCESS table is confined to in-frame rearrangements and falls short of the full clone set. An unresolved V gene accounts for under half of the shortfall where checked; the remainder is of unknown origin. Counted in this sample were roughly 990 clones; roughly four fifths of them appeared once. The biggest ten clones account for roughly 8% of the sample. Sequencing used tumor tissue. These receptors were taken from an adult with diffuse large B cell lymphoma.

The gene calls are TRBV19 and TRBJ2-7, with D tentatively TRBD1 (5 bases). The V and J ends lost 2 bases and 2 bases respectively, with 13 bases between them. CDR3 length: 15 residues. CDR1 and CDR2 from the germline V gene are LNHDA and SQIVND (reference sequence). CDR3 DNA: TGTGCCAGTAGTATACAGGCAGGGATCACCTACGAGCAGTACTTC. Its protein product is CASSIQAGITYEQYF.

This clone was found once. The chain is built from TRBV5-1 and TRBJ1-2; D possibly corresponds to TRBD1 (5 bases). The CDR3 runs 12 residues. Trimming took 3 bases from V and 7 from J, leaving 10 bases between them. The germline V gene has CDR1 SGHRS and CDR2 YFSETQ. CDR3 in amino acids: CASSYGGGGYTF. The DNA of the CDR3 is TGCGCCAGCAGCTACGGGGGTGGTGGCTACACCTTC.

The chain links TRBV7-2 to TRBJ2-7; perhaps TRBD1 as D (5 bases). The CDR3 is 13 residues long. Germline V gene lookup returns CDR1 SGHTA and CDR2 FQGNSA. Trimming took 3 bases from V and 3 from J, leaving 9 bases between them. Here the CDR3 reads CASSFDRYYEQYF. The CDR3 bases are TGTGCCAGCAGCTTCGACAGATACTACGAGCAGTACTTC.

The chain joins TRBV15 to TRBJ2-1, with D perhaps TRBD2 (5 bases). The germline V gene encodes CDR1 LNHNV and CDR2 YYDKDF (reference sequence). Trimming left V 5 bases short and J 10 bases short, with 12 bases between. The CDR3 is 12 residues long. CDR3 coding DNA: TGTGCCACCAGCTTCGAGGGCTGGGAGCAGTTCTTC. Protein sequence: CATSFEGWEQFF.

The V and J genes are TRBV2 and TRBJ2-7, with D possibly TRBD1 on 5 matching bases. This CDR3 is built from 16 residues. Trimming took 4 bases from V and 3 from J, leaving 19 bases between them. CDR1 is SNHLY, CDR2 FYNNEI, per germline. The CDR3 region is CASSGHPQQADYEQYF. In DNA form, the CDR3 reads TGTGCCAGCAGTGGCCACCCCCAACAGGCCGACTACGAGCAGTACTTC.

The chain couples TRBV9 to TRBJ2-7; 13 nucleotides match TRBD2. The CDR3 runs 16 residues. V lost 1 base to trimming and J lost 5 bases; unmatched junction nucleotides: 6. Germline V CDR1 and CDR2: SGDLS, YYNGEE. The CDR3 nucleotides read TGTGCCAGCAGCGTAACAGGACTAGCGGGAGCCCACGAGCAGTACTTC. It encodes CASSVTGLAGAHEQYF.